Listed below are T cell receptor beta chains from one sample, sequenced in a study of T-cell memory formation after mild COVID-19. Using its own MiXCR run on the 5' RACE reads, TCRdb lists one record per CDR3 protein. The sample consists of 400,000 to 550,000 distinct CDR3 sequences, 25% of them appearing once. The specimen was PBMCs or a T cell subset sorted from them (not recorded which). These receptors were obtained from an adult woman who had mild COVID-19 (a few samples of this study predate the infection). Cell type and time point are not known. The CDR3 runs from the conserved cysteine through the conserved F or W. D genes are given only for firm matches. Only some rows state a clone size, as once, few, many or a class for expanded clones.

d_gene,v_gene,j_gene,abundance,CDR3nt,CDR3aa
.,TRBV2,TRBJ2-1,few,TGTGCCAGCAGTGCGACTAGAGGGAGTTGGAATGAGCAGTTCTTC,CASSATRGSWNEQFF
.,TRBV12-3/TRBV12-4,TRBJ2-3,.,TGTGCCAGCAGTTTAACTACCCGCACAGATACGCAGTATTTT,CASSLTTRTDTQYF
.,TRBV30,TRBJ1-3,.,TGTGCCTGGAGGGGGACGGTTGGAAACACCATATATTTT,CAWRGTVGNTIYF
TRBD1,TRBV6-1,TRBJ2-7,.,TGTGCCAGCGTTCACAGGGGCGGCTACGAGCAGTACTTC,CASVHRGGYEQYF
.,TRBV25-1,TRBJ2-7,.,TGTGCCAGCAGCGTCGGTGCCTACGAGCAGTACTTC,CASSVGAYEQYF
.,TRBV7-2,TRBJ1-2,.,TGTGCCAGCAGCTTAGCCGAATCTACTGGCTACACCTTC,CASSLAESTGYTF
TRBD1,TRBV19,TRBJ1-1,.,TGTGCCAGTAGTATTCGAGACAGGGAACCCAAAGCTTTCTTT,CASSIRDREPKAFF
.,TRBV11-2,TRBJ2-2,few,TGTGCCAGCAGCTTAATTCGGGGGCCGAACACCGGGGAGCTGTTTTTT,CASSLIRGPNTGELFF
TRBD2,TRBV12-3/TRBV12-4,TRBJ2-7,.,TGTGCCAGCAGCAGAACTAGCGGGAGGCCCCTCGAGCAGTACTTC,CASSRTSGRPLEQYF
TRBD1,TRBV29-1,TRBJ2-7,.,TGCAGCGTTGTCGTCAGGGGGTCCTACGAGCACTACTTC,CSVVVRGSYEHYF
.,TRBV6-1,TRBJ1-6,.,TGTGCCAGCAGTGGCCTCGACTCGCGTAATTCACCCCTCCACTTT,CASSGLDSRNSPLHF
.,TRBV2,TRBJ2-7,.,TGTGCCAGCAGTGATGGACAGCCTCCCTACGAGCAGTACTTC,CASSDGQPPYEQYF
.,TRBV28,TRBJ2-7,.,TGTGCCAGCGGATATACGGGTGAGCAGTACTTC,CASGYTGEQYF
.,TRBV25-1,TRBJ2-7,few,TGTGCCAGCAGTGAATATACCGGGAAAGGGGCCTACGAGCAGTACTTC,CASSEYTGKGAYEQYF
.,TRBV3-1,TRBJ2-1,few,TGTGCCAGCAGCCAAGGGGAAAGGAATGAGCAGTTCTTC,CASSQGERNEQFF
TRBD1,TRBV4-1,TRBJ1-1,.,TGCGCCAGCAGCCAAGATCCCGGGACAGGGGGCACTGAAGCTTTCTTT,CASSQDPGTGGTEAFF
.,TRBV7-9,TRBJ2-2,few,TGTGCCAGCGGCCCTAGCGCCCTTAGACTCGACTGGTACACCGGGGAGCTGTTTTTT,CASGPSALRLDWYTGELFF
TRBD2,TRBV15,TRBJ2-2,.,TGTGCCACCAGCAGAGCGGGGGGTTCCGGGGAGCTGTTTTTT,CATSRAGGSGELFF
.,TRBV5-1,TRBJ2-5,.,TGCGCCAGCAGCTTGGGGGGTTTAGCTCGCCAAGAGACCCAGTACTTC,CASSLGGLARQETQYF
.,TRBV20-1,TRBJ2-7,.,TGCAGTGCTACCCCCTCAGCGGGCCTCGCCTACGAGCAGTACTTC,CSATPSAGLAYEQYF
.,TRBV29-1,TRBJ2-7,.,TGCAGCGTGGGTCATGGACTCGAGCAGTACTTC,CSVGHGLEQYF
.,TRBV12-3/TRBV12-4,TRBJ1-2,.,TGTGCCAGCAGTTCCCGCTACTATGGCTACACCTTC,CASSSRYYGYTF
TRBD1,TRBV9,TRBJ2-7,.,TGTGCCAGCAGCGTGACAGGGAAAACCTACGAGCAGTACTTC,CASSVTGKTYEQYF
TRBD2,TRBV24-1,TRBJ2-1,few,TGTGCCACCAGTGACCCCGGGACTAGCACCAATGAGCAGTTCTTC,CATSDPGTSTNEQFF